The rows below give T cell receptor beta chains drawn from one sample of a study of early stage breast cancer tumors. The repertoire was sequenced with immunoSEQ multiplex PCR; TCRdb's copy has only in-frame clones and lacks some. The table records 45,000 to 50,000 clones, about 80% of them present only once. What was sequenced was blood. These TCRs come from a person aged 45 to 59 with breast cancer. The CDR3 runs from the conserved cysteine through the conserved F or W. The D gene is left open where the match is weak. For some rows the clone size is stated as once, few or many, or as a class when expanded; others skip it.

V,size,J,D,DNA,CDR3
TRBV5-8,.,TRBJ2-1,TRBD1,TGTGCCAGCAGCGAACCGGGACAGGGTTTATATGAGCAGTTCTTC,CASSEPGQGLYEQFF
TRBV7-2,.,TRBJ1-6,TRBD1,TGTGCCAGCAGCTCCGGACAGGGTGGAACCTATAATTCACCCCTCCACTTT,CASSSGQGGTYNSPLHF
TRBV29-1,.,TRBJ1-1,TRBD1,TGCAGCGTAGTCACCGGGACAGCTAACACTGAAGCTTTCTTT,CSVVTGTANTEAFF
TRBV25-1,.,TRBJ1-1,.,TGTGCCAGCAGCTTCCCGGGGAACACTGAAGCTTTCTTT,CASSFPGNTEAFF
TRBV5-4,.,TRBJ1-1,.,TGTGCCAGCAGCTTGATGGCCCACGGCACTGAAGCTTTCTTT,CASSLMAHGTEAFF
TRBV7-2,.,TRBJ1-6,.,TGTGCCAGCAGCTTAGTCCCTTATGAAGGGTCACCCCTCCACTTT,CASSLVPYEGSPLHF
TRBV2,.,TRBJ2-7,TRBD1,TGTGCCAGCAGTGATAGACAGGGGGGCCTGGGGGAGCAGTACTTC,CASSDRQGGLGEQYF
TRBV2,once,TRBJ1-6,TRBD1,TGTGCCAGCAGTGAATTAGACAGGGGTGGGTCACCCCTCCACTTT,CASSELDRGGSPLHF
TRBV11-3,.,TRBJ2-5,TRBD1,TGTGCCAGCAGCTTAGGACAGGGAAACCAAGAGACCCAGTACTTC,CASSLGQGNQETQYF
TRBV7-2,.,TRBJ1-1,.,TGTGCCAGCAGCACCCGGGGGTTGACTGAAGCTTTCTTT,CASSTRGLTEAFF
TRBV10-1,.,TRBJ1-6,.,TGCGCCAGCAGTGAGTCGGAGGGGAGATCCTATAATTCACCCCTCCACTTT,CASSESEGRSYNSPLHF
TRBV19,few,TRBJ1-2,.,TGTGCCAGTAGCCCCGGGGGACTCTATGGCTACACCTTC,CASSPGGLYGYTF
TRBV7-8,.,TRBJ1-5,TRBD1,TGTGCCAGCAGCCAAAAGAACAGGGGGCCGGGTCAGCCCCAGCATTTT,CASSQKNRGPGQPQHF
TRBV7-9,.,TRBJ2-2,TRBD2,TGTGCCAGCAGCCCTAGCGGGAGGAACACCGGGGAGCTGTTTTTT,CASSPSGRNTGELFF
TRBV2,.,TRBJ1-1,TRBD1,TGTGCCAGCAGGGCGATCCGACAGGGAACCAACACTGAAGCTTTCTTT,CASRAIRQGTNTEAFF
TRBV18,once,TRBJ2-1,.,TGTGCCAGCTCACCACAGGGACTTTGGGGTGAGCAGTTCTTC,CASSPQGLWGEQFF
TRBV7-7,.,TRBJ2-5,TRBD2,TGTGCTAGCAGCTTAGCGGGAATTCGGGAGACCCAGTACTTC,CASSLAGIRETQYF
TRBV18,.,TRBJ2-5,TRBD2,TGTGCCAGCTCACCGCCGGGACTAGAGGGGACCCAGTACTTC,CASSPPGLEGTQYF
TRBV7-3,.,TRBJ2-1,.,TGTGCCAGCAGCTTAGGCTCCTACAATGAGCAGTTCTTC,CASSLGSYNEQFF
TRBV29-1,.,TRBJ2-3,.,TGCAGCGTTGATCAATACAAGCGGAGGAGCACAGATACGCAGTATTTT,CSVDQYKRRSTDTQYF
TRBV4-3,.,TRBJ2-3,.,TGCGCCAGCAGCCAAGGCAGGGGCTACACAGATACGCAGTATTTT,CASSQGRGYTDTQYF
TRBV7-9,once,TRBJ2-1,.,TGTGCCAGCAGCCCCAGGGTAACCTACAATGAGCAGTTCTTC,CASSPRVTYNEQFF
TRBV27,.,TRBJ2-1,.,TGTGCCACCCGACAGCGGGCCTCGCCCTACAATGAGCAGTTCTTC,CATRQRASPYNEQFF
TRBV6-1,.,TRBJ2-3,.,TGTGCCAGCAGTGAAAGGGGAAACACAGATACGCAGTATTTT,CASSERGNTDTQYF
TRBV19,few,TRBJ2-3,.,TGTGCCAGTAGCAAGCTTTTGGTGGAGGGCTTAAATACGCAGTATTTT,CASSKLLVEGLNTQYF
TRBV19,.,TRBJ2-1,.,TGTGCCAGTAGTGGTTTTGGGACGAGGAATGAGCAGTTCTTC,CASSGFGTRNEQFF
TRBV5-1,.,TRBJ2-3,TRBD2,TGCGCCAGCAGCTCGCGGGGGGCTAGCACAGATACGCAGTATTTT,CASSSRGASTDTQYF
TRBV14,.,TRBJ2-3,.,TGTGCCAGCAGCCAAGATCACCGTAACTCAGATACGCAGTATTTT,CASSQDHRNSDTQYF
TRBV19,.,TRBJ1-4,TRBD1,TGTGCCAGTAGCGATACACAGGGGGTTAATGAAAAACTGTTTTTT,CASSDTQGVNEKLFF
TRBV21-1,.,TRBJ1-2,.,TGTGCCAGCAGCGCCCAAAGCGCCGGGACAGGGCATGGTTCGTATGGCTACACCTTC,CASSAQSAGTGHGSYGYTF
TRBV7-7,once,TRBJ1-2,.,TGTGCTAGCAGACTCGACGAAGGGGGACCGGGAGGCTACACCTTC,CASRLDEGGPGGYTF
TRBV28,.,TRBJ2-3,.,TGTGCCAGCTTGCAGGGATGGACAGATACGCAGTATTTT,CASLQGWTDTQYF
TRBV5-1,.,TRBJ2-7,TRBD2,TGCGCCAGCAGCTTGGGGACTAGCGGAACCGAGCAGTACTTC,CASSLGTSGTEQYF
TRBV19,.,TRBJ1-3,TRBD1,TGTGCCAGTCTGACAGGGTCACCTGGAAACACCATATATTTT,CASLTGSPGNTIYF
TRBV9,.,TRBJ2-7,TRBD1,TGTGCCAGCAGCTTAGGACAGGGTCACTACTACGAGCAGTACTTC,CASSLGQGHYYEQYF
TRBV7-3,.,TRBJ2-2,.,TGTGCCAGCAGCCTACAACCCCAGACTACATCTAACACCGGGGAGCTGTTTTTT,CASSLQPQTTSNTGELFF
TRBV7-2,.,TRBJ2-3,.,TGTGCCAGCAGCTTAACATCTAGCACAGATACGCAGTATTTT,CASSLTSSTDTQYF
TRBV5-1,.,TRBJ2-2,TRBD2,TGCGCCAGCAGTCTAGGACTAGGCCCAAATTCGAACACCGGGGAGCTGTTTTTT,CASSLGLGPNSNTGELFF
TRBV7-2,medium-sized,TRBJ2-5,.,TGTGCCAGCACCCAGGGCCAGACCCAGTACTTC,CASTQGQTQYF
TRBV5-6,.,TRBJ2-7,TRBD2,TGTGCCAGCAGCCGACTAGCGGGAGGAACGCGGGAGCAGTACTTC,CASSRLAGGTREQYF
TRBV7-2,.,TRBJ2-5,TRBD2,TGTGCCAGCAGCTTAACCGGGGGGGCTGAGACCCAGTACTTC,CASSLTGGAETQYF
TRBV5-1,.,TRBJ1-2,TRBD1,TGCGCCAGCAGCCTAGGGACAGTGGAGGTAGGCTACACCTTC,CASSLGTVEVGYTF